This TCR beta chain derives from a study of T-cell reconstitution after alpha-beta-depleted transplantation in children (dated by TCRdb to about 2016). Regarding the complete study: Using TCR repertoire profiling, the study quantitatively followed how T-cell immune reconstitution unfolded in children after TCRalphabeta/CD19-depleted allogeneic hematopoietic cell transplantation. What the research found in general, with its limitations: The apparently early alphabetaT-cell count recovery about two months after transplant was reportedly dependent on only several hundred rapidly expanded clones derived from non-depleted graft cells. In some patients, the high TCRbeta diversity seen at day 60 was put down to recipient T cells and intrathymic progenitors that had survived conditioning. Over the following months the frequencies of hyperexpanded clones went down, and after one year T-cell counts and TCRbeta diversity were mostly credited to newly produced T cells.

Library preparation employed PCR. Sequencing instrument: Illumina HiSeq 2500. To normalize quantification of the TCRbeta repertoire, the TCR libraries were built with molecular barcoding that relied on unique molecular identifiers. TCRdb reprocessing: public reads trimmed at Q25 with fastp, clones called with MiXCR, in-frame beta chains kept. Each CDR3 protein appears once, grouped with its most common genes and DNA. This sample is represented by 450,000 to 600,000 distinct CDR3 sequences; 10% of them were singletons. The ten largest clones add up to 2% to 2.5% of the sample. The treatment or condition label, as the study defines it: allogeneic hematopoietic cell transplantation with graft depleted of TCRalphabeta T cells and CD19 B cells. The transplant recipients were children given TCRalphabeta/CD19-depleted allogeneic hematopoietic cell grafts. Ten or more counts support this clonotype. No cognate antigen has been identified for it. Base qualities are missing; no much larger clone stands one base away.

The sequence was obtained from a child aged 2-15 years with inherited bone marrow failure, due to receive a stem cell transplant. Sequenced here: PBMCs, sampled before TCRalphabeta/CD19-depleted stem cell transplant.

The DNA reads TGTGCCAGCAGCTTAGATCCGTCGGCGGGAGGGCTCGGGGCCCCGTACTTC. Its protein product is CASSLDPSAGGLGAPYF. Rearrangement joined TRBV11-2 to TRBJ2-7, with TRBD2 matching 9 junction bases. The germline V gene supplies CDR1 SGHAT and CDR2 FQNNGV. Inclusive of the bounding cysteine and phenylalanine, the CDR3 is 17 residues long. The only DNA kept is the CDR3, 51 bases in frame from the first base. Clipping removes 0 bases from V and 12 bases from J, with 18 as the unmatched junction base count.